The 29 T cell receptor beta chains below all came from one sample that was sequenced in a study of shared clonotypes between healthy human individuals. Naive CD8 cells were CD45RO-negative, positively selected for CCR7, excluding terminally differentiated effector memory CD45RA+ cells. TCRdb keeps only in-frame clones here, not all; method: immunoSEQ multiplex PCR. The repertoire holds fewer than 1 million clones, with approximately 97% as singletons. The material sequenced was naive CD8+ T cells sorted from blood. These receptors originate from a man under 40 in good health.

The genes are TRBV7-6 and TRBJ2-3, with a weak D call TRBD2 (5 bases). The germline V gene encodes CDR1 SGHVS and CDR2 FNYEAQ. V shed 3 bases and J shed 0 bases, with 10 bases lying between them. The CDR3 has 15 residues. CDR3 sequence: CASSLGTGSTDTQYF. The CDR3 DNA sequence: TGTGCCAGCAGCTTGGGAACGGGAAGCACAGATACGCAGTATTTT. The full variable domain, completed using reference TRBV7-6 and TRBJ2-3, is GAGVSQSPRYKVTKRGQDVALRCDPISGHVSLYWYRQALGQGPEFLTYFNYEAQQDKSGLPNDRFSAERPEGSISTLTIQRTEQRDSAMYRCASSLGTGSTDTQYFGPGTRLTVL.

In the case of this clone: This sample also contains other DNA sequences that code for the same CDR3. The chain employs TRBV7-9 and TRBJ1-1; no clear D gene. Germline values: CDR1 SEHNR, CDR2 FQNEAQ (reference sequence). The CDR3 is 14 residues long. Trimming left V 3 bases short and J 1 base short, with 9 bases between. Here the CDR3 reads CASSLVGSNTEAFF. The CDR3 nucleotides are TGTGCCAGCAGCTTGGTGGGGTCGAACACTGAAGCTTTCTTT.

CDR3 amino acids: CASSPWRGNYGYTF. The DNA for the CDR3 is TGTGCCAGCAGCCCTTGGAGGGGAAACTATGGCTACACCTTC. The V and J genes are TRBV9 and TRBJ1-2; weak D call: TRBD1 (5 bases). The CDR3 loop spans 14 amino acids. Germline-derived CDR1 and CDR2 are SGDLS and YYNGEE. Trimming took 4 bases from V and 2 from J, leaving 12 bases between them.

This clone has a single count. Other DNA sequences in the sample encode the same CDR3. The chain combines TRBV28 with TRBJ2-1, with 12 bases lining up with TRBD2. The ends lost 2 bases at V and 4 bases at J; junction bases unmatched: 0. The CDR3 totals 15 residues. Germline assignment: CDR1 MDHEN and CDR2 SYDVKM. Written as DNA, the CDR3 is TGTGCCAGCAGTTTAGGACTAGCGGGATACAATGAGCAGTTCTTC. The encoded protein is CASSLGLAGYNEQFF.

The rearrangement uses TRBV27 and TRBJ2-7, with 8 bases that match TRBD1. The V gene end was trimmed by 4 bases and the J gene end by 3 bases; junction bases not matched to a gene: 5. Germline values: CDR1 MNHEY, CDR2 SMNVEV (reference sequence). This CDR3 spans 14 amino acids. The chain's CDR3 is CASSSGGAIYEQYF. DNA for the CDR3: TGTGCCAGCAGTTCAGGGGGCGCAATCTACGAGCAGTACTTC.

CDR3 in amino acids: CASSPGQGGTEAFF. CDR3 bases: TGTGCCAGTAGTCCCGGACAGGGGGGCACTGAAGCTTTCTTT. This chain links TRBV19 with TRBJ1-1; 10 bases map to TRBD1. With V trimmed by 5 bases and J by 4 bases, 4 bases remained unmatched. This CDR3 has 14 amino acids. Germline V gene lookup returns CDR1 LNHDA and CDR2 SQIVND (reference sequence).

The rearrangement joins TRBV11-2 to TRBJ2-7; 7 bases are a match to TRBD2. Unmatched junction bases numbered 5, after V lost 1 base and J lost 5 bases. The CDR3 is 14 residues long. Looked up from germline, CDR1 is SGHAT and CDR2 is FQNNGV. The CDR3 DNA sequence: TGTGCCAGCAGCTTAGTGGGAGGGCACAACGAGCAGTACTTC. Its protein is CASSLVGGHNEQYF.

This clone was seen only once. The chain links TRBV11-2 to TRBJ2-1; 9 bases match TRBD2. The V and J ends lost 6 bases and 3 bases, in that order; junction bases with no gene match: 9. CDR3 length: 16 amino acids. CDR1 is SGHAT and CDR2 is FQNNGV in the germline V gene. CDR3 sequence: CASRSLAGANYNEQFF. DNA of the CDR3: TGTGCCAGCAGATCCTTAGCGGGAGCGAACTACAATGAGCAGTTCTTC. Using reference TRBV11-2 and TRBJ2-1 for the parts outside the CDR3, the full variable domain is EAGVAQSPRYKIIEKRQSVAFWCNPISGHATLYWYQQILGQGPKLLIQFQNNGVVDDSQLPKDRFSAERLKGVDSTLKIQPAKLEDSAVYLCASRSLAGANYNEQFFGPGTRLTVL.

The chain combines TRBV5-1 with TRBJ2-7; D is tentatively TRBD1 or TRBD2 (5 bases each). Germline V lookup: CDR1 SGHRS, CDR2 YFSETQ. Deletions cut 1 base from V and 6 bases from J, with 14 bases between. CDR3 size: 14 residues. The CDR3 region is CASSLRGGFFEQYF. The CDR3 DNA is TGCGCCAGCAGCTTGCGTGGGGGATTCTTCGAGCAGTACTTC.

Points on this clone: A read error may produce the germline difference seen at one junction end. This sequence joins TRBV18 and TRBJ2-1; 10 bases match TRBD1. CDR3 size: 14 residues. Germline V CDR1 and CDR2: KGHSH, LQKENI. DNA of the CDR3: TGTACCAGCTCACCCGGACAGGGGGGCTATGAGCAGTTCTTC. It codes for CTSSPGQGGYEQFF.

The V gene is TRBV7-9, the J gene TRBJ1-1; 7 nucleotides line up with TRBD1. CDR1 and CDR2 from the germline V gene are SEHNR and FQNEAQ (reference sequence). Losses at the gene ends were 4 bases for V and 5 bases for J; bases not matched to a gene: 13. The CDR3 contains 16 residues. The CDR3 DNA follows: TGTGCCAGCAGCTCCGGGGTACAGGGGCGATATACTGAAGCTTTCTTT. This gives the protein CASSSGVQGRYTEAFF.

This clone has just one count. This chain connects TRBV7-9 to TRBJ2-7; D is possibly TRBD1 or TRBD2 (5 bases each). This CDR3 spans 15 amino acids. CDR1 and CDR2 from the germline V gene are SEHNR and FQNEAQ (reference sequence). Trimming cost V 0 bases and J 0 bases, with 9 bases left between them. As DNA, the CDR3 is TGTGCCAGCAGCTTAGCGACCGGGACCTCCTACGAGCAGTACTTC. Amino acids: CASSLATGTSYEQYF.

The rearrangement joins TRBV4-1 to TRBJ2-2, with D possibly being TRBD1 (6 bases). V was trimmed by 0 bases and J by 2 bases, leaving 16 bases between them. Germline V gene sequence: CDR1 MGHRA, CDR2 YSYEKL. This CDR3 is built from 18 residues. DNA of the CDR3: TGCGCCAGCAGCCAAGATCAAGGACAGACGGAAAACACCGGGGAGCTGTTTTTT. Its translation: CASSQDQGQTENTGELFF.

This chain links TRBV18 with TRBJ2-6; 7 bases match TRBD1. The CDR3 is made up of 17 amino acids. V shed 3 bases and J 0 bases; nucleotides not matched to a gene: 5. CDR1 and CDR2 from the germline V gene are KGHSH and LQKENI. This chain's CDR3 is CASSPATGLSGANVLTF. CDR3 bases: TGTGCCAGCTCACCTGCGACAGGGCTCTCTGGGGCCAACGTCCTGACTTTC.

The CDR3 DNA sequence: TGTGCCAGCATCGAGGAGACACCAAACTATGGCTACACCTTC. This sequence encodes CASIEETPNYGYTF. This chain joins TRBV2 and TRBJ1-2; D unclear. In germline, CDR1 is SNHLY, CDR2 FYNNEI. The V end lost 7 bases, the J end lost 2 bases, and 14 bases lay between the germline ends. The length of the CDR3 is 14 residues.

The V call is TRBV9, the J call TRBJ2-1, with 9 bases matching TRBD1. Germline CDR1 is SGDLS and CDR2 is YYNGEE. CDR3 size: 15 residues. V dropped 0 bases and J dropped 5; count of bases not matched to a gene: 3. The CDR3: CASSVEGTGNNEQFF. Written as DNA, the CDR3 is TGTGCCAGCAGCGTAGAAGGGACAGGGAACAATGAGCAGTTCTTC.

J is TRBJ2-7 and V is TRBV27, with 10 bases aligning to TRBD2. The length of the CDR3 is 14 residues. V lost 2 bases and J lost 9; bases outside the gene matches: 7. Per germline, CDR1 MNHEY and CDR2 SMNVEV (reference sequence). The CDR3 DNA reads TGTGCCAGCAGTTTAGCGGCTAGCGGGAGTGGGCAGTACTTC. It encodes CASSLAASGSGQYF.

This chain joins TRBV29-1 and TRBJ2-7; D not resolved. V lost 4 bases and J lost 7, with 17 bases in between. Germline lookup yields CDR1 SQVTM and CDR2 ANQGSEA. CDR3 length: 13 amino acids. The CDR3 DNA follows: TGCAGCGTTGTTATGTCGGGCCCTCGGGAGCAGTACTTC. This gives the protein CSVVMSGPREQYF.

This rearrangement joins TRBV4-3 to TRBJ2-1, with TRBD2 identical over 11 bases. The V segment lost 0 bases and the J segment 2 bases; nucleotides outside the gene matches: 6. Germline-derived CDR1 and CDR2 are LGHNA and YSLEER. This CDR3 has 18 amino acids. CDR3 sequence reads: CASSQDPTSGSPYNEQFF. The CDR3 DNA reads TGCGCCAGCAGCCAAGATCCTACTAGCGGGAGCCCCTACAATGAGCAGTTCTTC.

The rearrangement uses TRBV6-1 and TRBJ2-7; TRBD1 aligns across 8 bases. The germline V gene has CDR1 MNHNS and CDR2 SASEGT. The CDR3 totals 24 residues. V lost 2 bases, J lost 2 bases, and 32 bases stayed unmatched. This CDR3 is CASSELREAIGDRKGDRLAYEQYF. CDR3 DNA: TGTGCCAGCAGTGAATTACGGGAAGCGATAGGGGACCGAAAAGGGGACAGGCTGGCCTACGAGCAGTACTTC.

J is TRBJ1-5 and V is TRBV28; TRBD1 aligns across 9 bases. V was pared by 6 bases and J by 7 bases, with 10 bases of the junction left unmatched. Germline V gene data show CDR1 as MDHEN and CDR2 as SYDVKM. The CDR3 is made up of 15 amino acids. The CDR3 loop is CASRLQGATRQPQHF. For the CDR3, the DNA is TGTGCCAGCAGGCTACAGGGGGCTACACGGCAGCCCCAGCATTTT.

As to this clone: In the same sample, other DNA sequences code for this CDR3. This rearrangement joins TRBV14 to TRBJ2-7; 8 bases fit TRBD1. In germline, CDR1 is SGHDN, CDR2 FVKESK. There are 13 residues in the CDR3. The J segment lost 1 base and the V segment lost 4 bases, leaving 0 bases of the junction unmatched. CDR3 sequence reads: CASSRTGSYEQYF. CDR3 DNA: TGTGCCAGCAGCCGGACAGGGTCCTACGAGCAGTACTTC.

This chain connects TRBV9 to TRBJ2-1; D is unclear. Germline CDR1 SGDLS, CDR2 YYNGEE. This CDR3 spans 15 amino acids. Trimming removed 3 bases from V and 0 bases from J, with 10 bases in between. The CDR3 region is CASSAQLSSYNEQFF. In nucleotides, the CDR3 is TGTGCCAGCAGCGCCCAACTCAGCTCCTACAATGAGCAGTTCTTC.

The V gene is TRBV11-2, the J gene TRBJ1-1, with TRBD1 as a possible D gene (5 bases). The CDR3 is 15 residues long. CDR1 and CDR2 (germline): SGHAT, FQNNGV. V lost 1 base and J 5 bases, leaving 14 bases between the germline ends. The CDR3 nucleotides are TGTGCCAGCAGCTTAGGCTCTGGGGCTCGGACTGAAGCTTTCTTT. As protein: CASSLGSGARTEAFF.

The rearrangement links TRBV14 to TRBJ2-3; the D is unclear. The CDR3 has 15 amino acids. The germline V gene encodes CDR1 SGHDN and CDR2 FVKESK. V lost 1 base to trimming and J lost 0 bases, with 8 bases between them. CDR3 coding DNA: TGTGCCAGCAGCCAAGGTCGGCTGAGCACAGATACGCAGTATTTT. Translation: CASSQGRLSTDTQYF. The whole variable domain, filled in from reference TRBV14 and TRBJ2-3, reads EAGVTQFPSHSVIEKGQTVTLRCDPISGHDNLYWYRRVMGKEIKFLLHFVKESKQDESGMPNNRFLAERTGGTYSTLKVQPAELEDSGVYFCASSQGRLSTDTQYFGPGTRLTVL.

The chain has TRBV27 and TRBJ2-7; 7 bases are shared with TRBD2. V shed 3 bases, J shed 3 bases, and the junction held 5 bases outside the gene matches. CDR3 size: 14 residues. Germline V CDR1 and CDR2: MNHEY, SMNVEV (reference sequence). In DNA, the CDR3 is TGTGCCAGCAGTTTGTTTGGGGGGGACTACGAGCAGTACTTC. Residues: CASSLFGGDYEQYF.

The J gene is TRBJ1-1, the V gene TRBV4-2; D is unclear. V dropped 4 bases and J dropped 1 base, with 13 bases sitting between them. CDR1 and CDR2 (germline): LGHNA, YNFKEQ. There are 15 residues in the CDR3. The CDR3 reads CASSPLPGRNTEAFF. In nucleotides, the CDR3 is TGTGCCAGCAGCCCATTGCCCGGACGGAACACTGAAGCTTTCTTT.

This chain uses TRBV7-9 with TRBJ2-7, with 9 bases that match TRBD1. V was pared by 4 bases and J by 7 bases, with 14 bases of the junction left unmatched. The CDR3 loop spans 16 amino acids. Looked up from germline, CDR1 is SEHNR and CDR2 is FQNEAQ (reference sequence). CDR3 protein: CASSSSTGGVFREQYF. CDR3 sequence (DNA): TGTGCCAGCAGCTCTAGTACAGGGGGCGTATTTCGAGAGCAGTACTTC.

The rearrangement joins TRBV9 to TRBJ2-2; D uncertain. The CDR3 runs 14 residues. Trimming stripped 4 bases from V and 0 bases from J, with 7 bases between. Germline assignment: CDR1 SGDLS and CDR2 YYNGEE. This chain's CDR3 is CASSPPANTGELFF. In DNA form, the CDR3 reads TGTGCCAGCAGCCCCCCGGCGAACACCGGGGAGCTGTTTTTT.